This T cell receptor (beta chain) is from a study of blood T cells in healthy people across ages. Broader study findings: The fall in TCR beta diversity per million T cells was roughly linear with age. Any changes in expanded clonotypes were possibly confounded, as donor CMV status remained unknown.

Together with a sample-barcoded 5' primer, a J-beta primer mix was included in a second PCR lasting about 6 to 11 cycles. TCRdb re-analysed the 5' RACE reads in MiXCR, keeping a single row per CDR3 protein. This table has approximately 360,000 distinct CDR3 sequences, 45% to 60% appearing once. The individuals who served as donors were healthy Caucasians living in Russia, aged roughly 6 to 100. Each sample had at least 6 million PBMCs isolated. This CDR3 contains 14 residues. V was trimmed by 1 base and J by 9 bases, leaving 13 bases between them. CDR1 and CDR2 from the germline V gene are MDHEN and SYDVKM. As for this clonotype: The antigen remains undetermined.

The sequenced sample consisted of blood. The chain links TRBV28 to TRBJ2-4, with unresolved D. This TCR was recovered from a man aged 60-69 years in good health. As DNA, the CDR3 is TGTGCCAGCAGTTTATCCGGGTTTTTGGGCATTCAGTACTTC. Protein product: CASSLSGFLGIQYF.